Below, 2 T cell receptor beta chains from the same sample are listed, as sequenced in a study of blood T cell repertoires in COVID-19. Assay: immunoSEQ multiplex PCR; the TCRdb copy retains only in-frame clones and omits some. The data show approximately 360,000 clones, roughly 90% seen once. Sequences were obtained from peripheral blood. The receptors stem from a man between 40 and 49 years old with acute or convalescent COVID-19.

The chain uses TRBV7-6 and TRBJ1-3; tentative D call: TRBD1 (6 bases). CDR1 and CDR2 from the germline V gene are SGHVS and FNYEAQ. The CDR3 totals 17 residues. V lost 3 bases, J lost 0 bases, and 15 bases lay in between. In DNA, the CDR3 is TGTGCCAGCAGCTTCCGGGCAGGGGCTGGCTCTGGAAACACCATATATTTT. This codes for CASSFRAGAGSGNTIYF.

The chain couples TRBV23-1 to TRBJ1-5; D might be TRBD1 (6 bases). TRBV23-1 is an ORF for which the function is uncertain. V gave up 4 bases and J gave up 4 bases, with 20 bases separating them. There are 17 residues in the CDR3. The CDR3 region has the DNA TGCGCCAGCAGTCTCACACCTCAGGACAGATTAAATCAGCCCCAGCATTTT. Its protein product is CASSLTPQDRLNQPQHF.